The 12 T cell receptor beta chains below come from one sample, sequenced in a study of blood T cell repertoires in COVID-19. The protocol was immunoSEQ multiplex PCR, while the TCRdb copy is restricted to in-frame clones and leaves out a portion. The sample contains around 200,000 clones, approximately 88% of which appear only once. Source material: peripheral blood. The source is a woman between 35 and 50 years old with COVID-19, enrolled during active disease.

The rearrangement uses TRBV6-5 and TRBJ2-5, with TRBD1 as a possible D gene (6 bases). The V and J ends lost 2 bases and 4 bases respectively, with 14 bases between them. The CDR3 consists of 15 residues. Germline CDR1 reads MNHEY; CDR2 reads SVGAGI. The CDR3 region is CASSYRQGYRETQYF. The CDR3 nucleotides read TGTGCCAGCAGTTACCGGCAGGGGTACAGAGAGACCCAGTACTTC.

This clone was observed a few times. The chain is built from TRBV9 and TRBJ2-5, with 8 nucleotides matching TRBD1. CDR1 is SGDLS and CDR2 is YYNGEE in the germline V gene. The length of the CDR3 is 14 residues. The J segment lost 4 bases and the V segment lost 4 bases, leaving 6 bases of the junction unmatched. The DNA of the CDR3 is TGTGCCAGCAGCCCCGGACAGGGAAGAGAGACCCAGTACTTC. This translates into CASSPGQGRETQYF.

The chain combines TRBV28 with TRBJ1-3; D is uncertain. Germline V lookup: CDR1 MDHEN, CDR2 SYDVKM. V lost 2 bases, J lost 3 bases, and 17 bases lay in between. The CDR3 contains 17 residues. The CDR3: CASSLIGALIDGNTIYF. In nucleotides, the CDR3 is TGTGCCAGCAGTTTAATTGGAGCCCTGATCGATGGAAACACCATATATTTT.

This chain links TRBV5-1 with TRBJ2-3; 9 bases are a match to TRBD1. The CDR3 runs 16 residues. The germline gives CDR1 SGHRS, CDR2 YFSETQ. J gave up 3 bases and V 1 base, and 6 bases lay outside the gene matches. The CDR3 spells CASSLWGQGKTDTQYF. CDR3 nucleotide sequence: TGCGCCAGCAGCTTGTGGGGACAGGGTAAAACAGATACGCAGTATTTT. Full variable domain (remainder filled in from reference TRBV5-1 and TRBJ2-3): KAGVTQTPRYLIKTRGQQVTLSCSPISGHRSVSWYQQTPGQGLQFLFEYFSETQRNKGNFPGRFSGRQFSNSRSEMNVSTLELGDSALYLCASSLWGQGKTDTQYFGPGTRLTVL.

The chain carries TRBV15 and TRBJ1-2; 7 bases line up with TRBD1. Per germline, CDR1 LNHNV and CDR2 YYDKDF (reference sequence). This CDR3 contains 15 residues. After removal of 5 bases from V and 1 base from J, the junction contained 7 bases not matched to a gene. This chain's CDR3 is CATSGDSLFNYGYTF. The CDR3 nucleotides are TGTGCCACCAGCGGGGACAGTCTATTTAACTATGGCTACACCTTC.

This clone has only one observation. The V and J genes are TRBV11-3 and TRBJ2-7, with TRBD2 matching over 10 bases. In germline, CDR1 is SGHNT, CDR2 YENEEA. This CDR3 has 13 amino acids. Germline trimming cut 7 bases from V and 5 bases from J; bases unmatched to any gene: 5. This chain's CDR3 is CASKPSGSNEQYF. For the CDR3, the DNA is TGTGCCAGCAAACCTAGCGGGAGCAACGAGCAGTACTTC.

The chain joins TRBV19 to TRBJ1-4, with TRBD1 identical over 8 bases. The CDR3 loop spans 15 amino acids. CDR1 and CDR2 (germline): LNHDA, SQIVND (reference sequence). With 7 bases clipped from V and 3 bases from J, the junction kept 7 bases outside the gene matches. CDR3 in DNA: TGTGCCAGTAAGGAGAAACAGGGGGCTAATGAAAAACTGTTTTTT. It specifies CASKEKQGANEKLFF.

The chain has TRBV29-1 and TRBJ2-5, with a weak D call TRBD2 (6 bases). Germline V CDR1 and CDR2: SQVTM, ANQGSEA. The CDR3 consists of 12 residues. Deletions cut 6 bases from V and 4 bases from J, with 12 bases between. CDR3 amino acids: CSVGRGGETQYF. The CDR3 DNA reads as TGCAGCGTAGGAAGGGGAGGAGAGACCCAGTACTTC. Filled out from reference TRBV29-1 and TRBJ2-5, the complete variable domain reads SAVISQKPSRDICQRGTSLTIQCQVDSQVTMMFWYRQQPGQSLTLIATANQGSEATYESGFVIDKFPISRPNLTFSTLTVSNMSPEDSSIYLCSVGRGGETQYFGPGTRLLVL.

The J gene is TRBJ1-2, the V gene TRBV9, with D uncertain. Germline-derived CDR1 and CDR2 are SGDLS and YYNGEE. CDR3 length equals 15 residues. V lost 0 bases to trimming and J lost 2 bases, with 11 bases between them. In DNA form, the CDR3 reads TGTGCCAGCAGCGTAGGCAGGTCTGAGAACTATGGCTACACCTTC. Translation gives CASSVGRSENYGYTF. Drawing the rest from reference TRBV9 and TRBJ1-2, the complete variable domain is DSGVTQTPKHLITATGQRVTLRCSPRSGDLSVYWYQQSLDQGLQFLIQYYNGEERAKGNILERFSAQQFPDLHSELNLSSLELGDSALYFCASSVGRSENYGYTFGSGTRLTVV.

The chain employs TRBV19 and TRBJ1-4; 8 bases match TRBD1. The germline V gene has CDR1 LNHDA and CDR2 SQIVND (reference sequence). J gave up 1 base and V 8 bases, and 6 bases lay outside the gene matches. The CDR3 has 15 amino acids. DNA of the CDR3: TGTGCCAGTGAGCGCAGGGGGCGAACTAATGAAAAACTGTTTTTT. Its translation is CASERRGRTNEKLFF.

This clone was found a few times. This chain links TRBV6-4 with TRBJ2-2; maybe TRBD2 (7 bases). CDR1 is MRHNA and CDR2 is SNTAGT in the germline V gene. V lost 3 bases and J 3 bases, leaving 11 bases between the germline ends. The CDR3 consists of 15 residues. CDR3 residues: CASSESGGDTGELFF. CDR3 nucleotide sequence: TGTGCCAGCAGTGAGTCGGGGGGCGACACCGGGGAGCTGTTTTTT.

This chain connects TRBV12-3 or TRBV12-4 to TRBJ1-2, with a tentative D call TRBD1 (5 bases). The CDR3 loop spans 13 amino acids. Deletions cut 4 bases from V and 4 bases from J, with 10 bases between. The CDR3 spells CASSSGGVYGYTF. For the CDR3, the DNA is TGTGCCAGCAGTTCTGGGGGGGTCTATGGCTACACCTTC.